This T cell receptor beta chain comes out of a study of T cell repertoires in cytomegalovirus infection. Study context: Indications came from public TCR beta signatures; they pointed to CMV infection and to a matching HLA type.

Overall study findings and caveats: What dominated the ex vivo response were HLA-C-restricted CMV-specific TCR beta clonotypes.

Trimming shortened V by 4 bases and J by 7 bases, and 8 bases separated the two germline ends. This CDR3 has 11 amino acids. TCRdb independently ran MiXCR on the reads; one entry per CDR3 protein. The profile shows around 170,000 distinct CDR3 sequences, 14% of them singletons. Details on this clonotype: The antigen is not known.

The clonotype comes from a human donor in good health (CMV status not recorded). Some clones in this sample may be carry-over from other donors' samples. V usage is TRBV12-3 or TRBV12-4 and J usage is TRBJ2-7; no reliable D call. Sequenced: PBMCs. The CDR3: CASSSRREQYF. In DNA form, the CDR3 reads TGTGCCAGCAGTTCAAGGAGAGAGCAGTACTTC.